These T cell receptor beta chains were read from a single sample in a study of blood T cells in healthy people across ages. From the 5' RACE reads, TCRdb called clonotypes with MiXCR, one entry per CDR3 protein. This table has 600,000 to 1,000,000 distinct CDR3 sequences, around 25% appearing once. These data were also reused for a study on T cells of mothers and their children.

Input material: blood. The receptor source for this set is a boy between 10 and 17 years old in good health. The CDR3 runs from the conserved cysteine through the conserved F or W. The D gene is left open where the match is weak. Only some rows state a clone size, as once, few, many or a class for expanded clones.

- | TRBJ1-1 | - | TRBV6-5 | TGTGCCAGCAGTTACTCATTCACCCTGGGCACTGAAGCTTTCTTT | CASSYSFTLGTEAFF
few | TRBJ2-1 | TRBD2 | TRBV19 | TGTGCCAGTAGTGCCCTAGCGGGATATAAAAATGAGCAGTTCTTC | CASSALAGYKNEQFF
- | TRBJ2-3 | TRBD2 | TRBV6-4 | TGTGCCAGCCGATCCGAAGCGGGGGGGCCAGATACGCAGTATTTT | CASRSEAGGPDTQYF
- | TRBJ2-4 | TRBD1 | TRBV7-9 | TGTGCCAGCAGCTTGGGAAAGGGGGCGGCCAAAAACATTCAGTACTTC | CASSLGKGAAKNIQYF
few | TRBJ2-7 | - | TRBV20-1 | TGCAGTGCTAGTCACAGATATTACGAGCAGTACTTC | CSASHRYYEQYF
- | TRBJ2-7 | - | TRBV29-1 | TGCAGCGTTGGGTGGGGGGTATACGAGCAGTACTTC | CSVGWGVYEQYF
few | TRBJ2-7 | TRBD2 | TRBV7-9 | TGTGCCAGCAGCTTAGGGGTTAGCGGGGGGCCATACGGTTACGAGCAGCACTTC | CASSLGVSGGPYGYEQHF
few | TRBJ2-1 | TRBD2 | TRBV5-1 | TGCGCCAGCAGCTTATCACTAGCGGGGATCAATGAGCAGTTCTTC | CASSLSLAGINEQFF
- | TRBJ2-7 | - | TRBV5-1 | TGCGCCAGCGGCCTTCGGGACTCCTACGAGCAGTACTTC | CASGLRDSYEQYF
- | TRBJ2-4 | - | TRBV29-1 | TGCAGCGTGGACATAGCCAAAAACATTCAGTACTTC | CSVDIAKNIQYF
- | TRBJ1-6 | - | TRBV7-8 | TGTGTCAGCAGCTTAACGCTACAGAATTCACCCCTCCACTTT | CVSSLTLQNSPLHF
- | TRBJ2-7 | TRBD2 | TRBV20-1 | TGCAGTGCTGTAGCGGGGGGCACCTACGAGCAGTACTTC | CSAVAGGTYEQYF
- | TRBJ1-1 | - | TRBV6-6 | TGTGCCAGTGAAACTGAGGTGAACACTGAAGCTTTCTTT | CASETEVNTEAFF
few | TRBJ2-3 | TRBD2 | TRBV11-2 | TGTGCCAGCAGCCTTACCTTGGGTAGCGGGGGGCTTGATACGCAGTATTTT | CASSLTLGSGGLDTQYF
few | TRBJ2-7 | TRBD1 | TRBV10-3 | TGTGCCATCACGGGACAGGGGGCGGGAGAGCAGTACTTC | CAITGQGAGEQYF
- | TRBJ1-5 | - | TRBV28 | TGTGCCAGCAGTTTGGGCACAGATACGCAGCATTTT | CASSLGTDTQHF
- | TRBJ2-5 | TRBD2 | TRBV12-3/TRBV12-4 | TGTGCCAGCAGTCCCGGGTATTTAGCGGGGGGCCAAGAGACCCAGTACTTC | CASSPGYLAGGQETQYF
- | TRBJ2-3 | TRBD2 | TRBV29-1 | TGCAGCGTTGAAGATGGCCGGGGGGACCGCACAGATACGCAGTATTTT | CSVEDGRGDRTDTQYF
- | TRBJ1-1 | TRBD1 | TRBV11-2 | TGTGCCAGCAGCTCCGACAGGGACAGGGGTACGGATGAAGCTTTCTTT | CASSSDRDRGTDEAFF
few | TRBJ1-1 | - | TRBV20-1 | TGCAGTGCTAGACCACAGGTCTCCCCGGCGAACACTGAAGCTTTCTTT | CSARPQVSPANTEAFF
- | TRBJ1-4 | - | TRBV7-6 | TGTGCCAGCAGCGCGATGGGGGAGGGCGATGAAAAACTGTTTTTT | CASSAMGEGDEKLFF
- | TRBJ2-7 | TRBD1 | TRBV7-8 | TGTGCCAGCAGCCCCCACACCTCTCCGGGACAGGGACTTTACGAGCAGTACTTC | CASSPHTSPGQGLYEQYF
few | TRBJ2-5 | - | TRBV24-1 | TGTGCCACCAGTGGCCCAGTGGGACAAGAGACCCAGTACTTC | CATSGPVGQETQYF
few | TRBJ2-5 | - | TRBV12-3/TRBV12-4 | TGTGCCAGCAGTTTAGGACACCTAGAAGGGACCCAGTACTTC | CASSLGHLEGTQYF
- | TRBJ2-5 | TRBD2 | TRBV5-4 | TGTGCCAGCAGCCGACTGGGGTCTAGCGGGGGTCGAGAGACCCAGTACTTC | CASSRLGSSGGRETQYF
few | TRBJ2-1 | TRBD2 | TRBV10-3 | TGTGCCGTCGAGACTAGCGGAAACAATGAGCAGTTCTTC | CAVETSGNNEQFF
few | TRBJ2-1 | - | TRBV15 | TGTGCCACCAGCAGAGTAGCCACCTCCTACAATGAGCAGTTCTTC | CATSRVATSYNEQFF
few | TRBJ2-2 | - | TRBV13 | TGTGCCAGCAGCTTAGAAATGGGAGCGAACACCGGGGAGCTGTTTTTT | CASSLEMGANTGELFF
few | TRBJ2-5 | TRBD2 | TRBV4-3 | TGCGCCAGCAGCCAAGAGACGGGGGGGGGCGGAGAGACCCAGTACTTC | CASSQETGGGGETQYF
few | TRBJ2-7 | TRBD1 | TRBV27 | TGTGCCAGCAGTACGGGACAGGGAAGCTCCTACGAGCAGTACTTC | CASSTGQGSSYEQYF
few | TRBJ2-7 | TRBD2 | TRBV12-3/TRBV12-4 | TGTGCCAGCAGTGCGGCGGGAGGGTCCTACGAGCAGTACTTC | CASSAAGGSYEQYF
- | TRBJ2-5 | - | TRBV15 | TGTGCCACCAGCAGAGCGGCGGGAGAGACCCAGTACTTC | CATSRAAGETQYF
- | TRBJ1-2 | TRBD1 | TRBV2 | TGTGCCAGCAGCCTGACAGGGTTGAGCGGCTACACCTTC | CASSLTGLSGYTF